Sequencing of this T cell receptor (beta chain) was carried out in a study of T-cell reconstitution after alpha-beta-depleted transplantation in children. The TCRbeta library was prepared with unique molecular identifiers. From the PCR reads, TCRdb called clonotypes with MiXCR, one entry per CDR3 protein. The profile shows approximately 590,000 distinct CDR3 sequences, about 10% of them singletons. The CDR3 length is 15 residues. Trimming pared 0 bases from V and 2 bases from J, leaving 11 bases between. CDR1 is LGHDT, CDR2 YNNKEL, per germline (reference sequence). The receptor was isolated from a human donor who donated a stem cell graft to a child with acute myeloid leukemia. Source: PBMCs from the stem cell graft donor, taken from the stem cell graft. V is TRBV3-1 and J is TRBJ2-7; tentatively, D is TRBD2 (6 bases). The CDR3 here is CASSQDEEGPYEQYF. For the CDR3, the DNA is TGTGCCAGCAGCCAAGATGAGGAGGGGCCCTACGAGCAGTACTTC.